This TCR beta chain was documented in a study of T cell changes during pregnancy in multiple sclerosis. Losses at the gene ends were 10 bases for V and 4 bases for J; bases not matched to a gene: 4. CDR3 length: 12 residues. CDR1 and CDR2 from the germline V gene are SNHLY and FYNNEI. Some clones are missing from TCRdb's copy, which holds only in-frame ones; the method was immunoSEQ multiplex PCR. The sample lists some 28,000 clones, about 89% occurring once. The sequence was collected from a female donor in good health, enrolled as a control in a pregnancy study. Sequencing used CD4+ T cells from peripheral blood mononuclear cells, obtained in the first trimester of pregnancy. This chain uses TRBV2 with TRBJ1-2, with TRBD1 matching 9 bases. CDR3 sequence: CATETGGYGYTF. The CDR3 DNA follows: TGTGCCACCGAGACAGGGGGCTATGGCTACACCTTC.